This TCR beta chain was recovered during a study of T cell responses to AZD1222 COVID-19 vaccine. Study-wide findings and caveats: Increased Spike-specific TCR breadth and depth were observed after two AZD1222 doses.

Here immunoSEQ multiplex PCR was the method, and the copy in TCRdb shows in-frame clones only, minus some. The sample contains about 78,000 clones, about 84% of which appear only once. This clone was seen just once. The antigen remains undetermined. This receptor was obtained from an adult in good health. The source material was peripheral blood, sampled on day 0 of AZD1222 vaccination.

Here the CDR3 reads CASSNVSLGTQYF. CDR3 sequence (DNA): TGCGCCAGCAGCAACGTTTCTCTTGGGACCCAGTACTTC. V gene TRBV5-1 combines with J gene TRBJ2-5; D unclear. From germline, CDR1 is SGHRS and CDR2 YFSETQ. The ends were cut back, 4 bases at V and 7 bases at J, with 14 bases in the middle. The CDR3 consists of 13 residues.